This TCR beta chain was captured by sequencing in a study of blood T cell repertoires in COVID-19 (dated by TCRdb to 2018 to 2020). Background on the whole study: The collaborator samples originated in the United States, Italy and Spain and spanned the acute and convalescent phases of COVID-19. The material from the prospective study consisted of cDNA or gDNA derived from T cells, B-cell-depleted T cells, or PBMCs. Subjects who had been exposed to COVID-19, were actively infected with it, or had recovered from it provided the deeply sampled blood TCRbeta repertoires that made up the dataset. The repertoires were made available in a free public database intended to serve as a resource for research on the immune response to SARS-CoV-2. Samples came from the ongoing ImmuneRACE study (first 160 participants) plus 1,254 subjects from 6 global collaborators. Sample metadata almost always included a de-identified subject ID, COVID-19 status, age in years and sex. Where available, HLA class I and class II types were obtained from metadata supplied by the sample provider rather than from assay-based typing.

V is clipped by 6 bases and J by 0 bases, and the sequence between their germline boundaries is 15 bases long. Reading from cysteine to phenylalanine, the CDR3 counts 15 amino acids. This entry keeps only the CDR3 DNA: 45 bases, framed from base 1. CDR1 and CDR2, looked up from the germline V gene, are KGHSH and LQKENI. Details on this clone: Its antigen remains unidentified. Per-nucleotide qualities are absent, and no much larger clonotype sits a single base away.

The collaborating institutions used their own protocols to collect whole blood in K2EDTA tubes. For TCRbeta analysis, collaborators shipped samples in one of three forms: frozen whole blood, isolated PBMCs, or DNA extracted from either of those sample types. The immunoSEQ Assay, a bias-controlled multiplex PCR, was used to amplify TCRbeta CDR3 regions from genomic DNA. The authors' pipeline ran thus. Within the assay, amplification of reference gene primers was used to estimate how many nucleated cells each sample contained. To quantify the absolute abundance of each unique TCRbeta CDR3 rearrangement, sequence reads were collapsed and filtered. For each sample, productive Simpson clonality was calculated as the square root of Simpson's diversity index across productive rearrangements. Held by TCRdb, this immuneACCESS table contains in-frame sequences only and omits some clones. Under half of the omission traces to an unresolved V gene where checked; the cause of the rest is unknown. That table is the source of V, J and clone size, and D and trimming were worked out from the DNA. The sample profile shows roughly 80,000 clones; around 77% of them were found once. 16% of the sample belongs to the ten largest clones.

The research as a whole found: The quantity of clinical and demographic metadata differed by source and by participant and was supplied without curation.

The chain is assembled from TRBV18 and TRBJ2-7, with a tentative D gene TRBD2 over 5 matching bases. The sequencing input was peripheral blood. The sequence came from a man in his 70s with active or convalescent COVID-19. The nucleotide sequence reads as follows: TGTGCCAGCTCTCGTACTGAGGGTTCCTCCTACGAGCAGTACTTC. It codes for CASSRTEGSSYEQYF.